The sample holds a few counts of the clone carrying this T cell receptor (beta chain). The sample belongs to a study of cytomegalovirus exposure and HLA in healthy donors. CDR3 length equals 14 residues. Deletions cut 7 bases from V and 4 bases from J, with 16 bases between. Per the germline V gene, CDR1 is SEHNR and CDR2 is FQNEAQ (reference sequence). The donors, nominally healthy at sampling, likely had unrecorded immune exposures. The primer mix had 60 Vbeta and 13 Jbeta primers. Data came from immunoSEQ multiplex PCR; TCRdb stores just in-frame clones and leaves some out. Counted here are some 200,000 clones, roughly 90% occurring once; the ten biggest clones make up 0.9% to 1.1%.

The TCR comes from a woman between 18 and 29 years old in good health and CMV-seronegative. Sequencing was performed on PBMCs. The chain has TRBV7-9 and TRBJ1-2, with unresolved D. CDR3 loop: CASTQEWEPYGYTF. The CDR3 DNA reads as TGTGCCAGCACCCAAGAGTGGGAGCCCTATGGCTACACCTTC.